This passage covers 5 T cell receptor beta chains from one sample sequenced in a study of T-cell reconstitution after alpha-beta-depleted transplantation in children. Library preparation (for TCRbeta) was performed with unique molecular identifiers. TCRdb called the PCR reads again in MiXCR, with one record for every CDR3 protein. The table records approximately 230,000 distinct CDR3 sequences, about 24% of them present only once. Source: PBMCs, mostly from graft donor cells, taken 360 days after TCRalphabeta/CD19-depleted stem cell transplant. These receptors all stem from a female patient aged 2-9 years who had a stem cell transplant for congenital amegakaryocytic thrombocytopenia, so the T cells may come from the graft donor.

The chain links TRBV3-1 to TRBJ2-5; D unresolved. This CDR3 is 14 amino acids long. Germline V gene data show CDR1 as LGHDT and CDR2 as YNNKEL (reference sequence). V was clipped by 0 bases and J by 2 bases, with 7 bases between them. CDR3 DNA sequence: TGTGCCAGCAGCCAAGATGCGCGGCAAGAGACCCAGTACTTC. Amino acid sequence: CASSQDARQETQYF.

This clonotype appeared many times. J is TRBJ2-5 and V is TRBV12-3 or TRBV12-4, with 10 bases fitting TRBD1. The CDR3 covers 14 residues. Germline trimming cut 5 bases from V and 4 bases from J; bases unmatched to any gene: 4. CDR3 protein: CASSRQGAGETQYF. Written as DNA, the CDR3 is TGTGCCAGCAGTCGACAGGGGGCTGGAGAGACCCAGTACTTC.

The chain employs TRBV3-1 and TRBJ1-2; D may be TRBD1 (6 bases). The CDR3 extends over 15 amino acids. Trimming took 4 bases from V and 0 from J, leaving 12 bases between them. From germline, CDR1 is LGHDT and CDR2 YNNKEL (reference sequence). In DNA form, the CDR3 reads TGTGCCAGCAGCCCTCGGTGGACAGCTAACTATGGCTACACCTTC. Translated, it gives CASSPRWTANYGYTF.

The V gene is TRBV25-1, the J gene TRBJ1-4, with TRBD1 matching over 9 bases. The ends lost 5 bases at V and 5 bases at J; junction bases unmatched: 9. The CDR3 is 16 amino acids. In germline, CDR1 is MGHDK, CDR2 SYGVNS. CDR3 coding DNA: TGTGCCAGCAGTCGCCCACGACAGGGGGGCAATGAAAAACTGTTTTTT. Protein product: CASSRPRQGGNEKLFF.

The chain is built from TRBV7-9 and TRBJ1-5, with D unclear. CDR1 and CDR2 (germline): SEHNR, FQNEAQ (reference sequence). The length of the CDR3 is 12 residues. V was shortened by 5 bases and J by 7 bases, with 9 bases between the two germline ends. The chain's CDR3 is CASSDRGQPQHF. The CDR3 coding sequence is TGTGCCAGCAGCGACCGGGGACAGCCCCAGCATTTT.